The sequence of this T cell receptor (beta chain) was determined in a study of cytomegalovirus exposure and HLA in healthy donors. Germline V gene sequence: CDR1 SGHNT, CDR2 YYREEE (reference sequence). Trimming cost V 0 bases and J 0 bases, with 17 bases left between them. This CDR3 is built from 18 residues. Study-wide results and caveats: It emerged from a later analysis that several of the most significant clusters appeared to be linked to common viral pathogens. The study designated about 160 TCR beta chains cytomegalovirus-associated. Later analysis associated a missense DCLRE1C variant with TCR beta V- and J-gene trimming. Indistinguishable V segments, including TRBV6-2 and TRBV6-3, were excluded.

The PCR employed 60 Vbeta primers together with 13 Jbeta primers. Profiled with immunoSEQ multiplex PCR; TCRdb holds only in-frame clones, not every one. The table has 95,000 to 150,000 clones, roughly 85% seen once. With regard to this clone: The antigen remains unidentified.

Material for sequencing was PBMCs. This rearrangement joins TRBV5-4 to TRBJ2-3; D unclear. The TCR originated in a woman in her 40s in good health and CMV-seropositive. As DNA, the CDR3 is TGTGCCAGCAGCTTGGAGGCCAGTCAAGACGGGAGCACAGATACGCAGTATTTT. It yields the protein CASSLEASQDGSTDTQYF.